The 28 T cell receptor beta chains below all came from one sample that was sequenced in a study of blood T cell repertoires in COVID-19. The assay was immunoSEQ multiplex PCR, and TCRdb's table has in-frame clones only and misses some. Of fewer than 350,000 clones listed, 89% are singletons. Sequenced: PBMCs or T cells enriched from blood (not recorded which). The source of these receptors is a man aged 55 to 70 who had recovered from COVID-19.

The V gene is TRBV7-2, the J gene TRBJ1-1, with TRBD1 matching over 11 bases. J lost 4 bases, V lost 5 bases, and 12 bases had no gene match. Looked up from germline, CDR1 is SGHTA and CDR2 is FQGNSA. This CDR3 is built from 17 residues. The CDR3 nucleotides read TGTGCCAGCAGCCCGATATCCCGGACAGGGGGCATCACTGAAGCTTTCTTT. This codes for CASSPISRTGGITEAFF.

The chain recombines TRBV10-1 with TRBJ2-7; 10 nucleotides match TRBD2. This CDR3 spans 15 amino acids. The germline CDR1 and CDR2 sequences are WNHNN and SYGVQD (reference sequence). With V trimmed by 5 bases and J by 4 bases, 8 bases remained unmatched. As DNA, the CDR3 is TGCGCCAGCAGTTTGCTAGCGGGAGAAAAGTACGAGCAGTACTTC. Translated, it gives CASSLLAGEKYEQYF.

This chain links TRBV5-8 with TRBJ2-2; D may be TRBD2 (6 bases). The CDR3 loop spans 17 amino acids. The germline gives CDR1 SGHTS, CDR2 YDEGEE. V was trimmed by 3 bases and J by 7 bases, leaving 22 bases between them. The CDR3 nucleotides are TGTGCCAGCAGCTCGGAGGGTATTGATTTCGGTATCGGGGAGCTGTTTTTT. This translates into CASSSEGIDFGIGELFF.

The rearrangement uses TRBV18 and TRBJ2-3; tentatively, D is TRBD2 (5 bases). The length of the CDR3 is 15 residues. V lost 3 bases and J 0 bases, leaving 10 bases between the germline ends. Looked up from germline, CDR1 is KGHSH and CDR2 is LQKENI. The DNA of the CDR3 is TGTGCCAGCTCACCGATACAGCGGAGCACAGATACGCAGTATTTT. It is translated as CASSPIQRSTDTQYF.

V gene TRBV19 combines with J gene TRBJ1-5; no clear D gene. Trimming took 11 bases from V and 3 from J, leaving 11 bases between them. CDR1 is LNHDA and CDR2 is SQIVND in the germline V gene (reference sequence). This CDR3 comprises 12 residues. The CDR3 loop is CAAGDFNQPQHF. DNA for the CDR3: TGTGCCGCCGGGGATTTCAATCAGCCCCAGCATTTT.

The chain joins TRBV14 to TRBJ1-1; D is unclear. Trimming removed 3 bases from V and 4 bases from J, with 12 bases in between. Germline loops: CDR1 SGHDN, CDR2 FVKESK. The CDR3 spans 14 residues. This chain's CDR3 is CASSQETVGTEAFF. In DNA, the CDR3 is TGTGCCAGCAGCCAGGAGACGGTGGGCACTGAAGCTTTCTTT.

As for this clone: The junction departs from germline at one end; a sequencing error may be responsible. In nucleotides, the CDR3 is TGTGCCAGCAGTGTAAGGACAGGGGAAGATGACAATCGGCCCCAGCATTTT. It is translated as CASSVRTGEDDNRPQHF. This chain joins TRBV2 and TRBJ1-5; 9 nucleotides match TRBD1. Germline CDR1 and CDR2: SNHLY and FYNNEI. The CDR3 is made up of 17 amino acids.

The V call is TRBV29-1, the J call TRBJ1-1; the D gene is possibly TRBD1 (5 bases). Trimming removed 4 bases at V and 13 bases at J, with 16 bases between. Looked up from germline, CDR1 is SQVTM and CDR2 is ANQGSEA. The CDR3 length is 11 residues. The CDR3 region is CSVGDRLLVFF. In nucleotides, the CDR3 is TGCAGCGTTGGAGACAGACTGCTGGTTTTCTTT. Based on the CDR3 plus reference TRBV29-1 and TRBJ1-1, the full variable domain is SAVISQKPSRDICQRGTSLTIQCQVDSQVTMMFWYRQQPGQSLTLIATANQGSEATYESGFVIDKFPISRPNLTFSTLTVSNMSPEDSSIYLCSVGDRLLVFFGQGTRLTVV.

The rearrangement links TRBV28 to TRBJ1-3, with a weak D call TRBD1 (6 bases). This CDR3 contains 14 residues. Trimming removed 1 base from V and 3 bases from J, with 7 bases in between. Per the germline V gene, CDR1 is MDHEN and CDR2 is SYDVKM. CDR3 loop: CASSLSGDGNTIYF. In DNA form, the CDR3 reads TGTGCCAGCAGTTTATCAGGGGATGGAAACACCATATATTTT.

Points on this clone: Within the sample, other DNA sequences also encode this same CDR3. The chain uses TRBV6-5 and TRBJ2-1, with 9 bases that match TRBD2. Unmatched junction bases numbered 5, after V lost 6 bases and J lost 2 bases. This CDR3 spans 15 amino acids. CDR1 is MNHEY, CDR2 SVGAGI, per germline. CDR3: CASSRLAGAYNEQFF. In nucleotides, the CDR3 is TGTGCCAGCAGCCGATTAGCGGGAGCCTACAATGAGCAGTTCTTC.

The gene calls are TRBV7-9 and TRBJ2-7; TRBD1 agrees at 8 bases. Looked up from germline, CDR1 is SEHNR and CDR2 is FQNEAQ (reference sequence). V lost 0 bases, J lost 4 bases, and 2 bases stayed unmatched. This CDR3 contains 14 residues. Here the CDR3 DNA reads TGTGCCAGCAGCTTAGCGGGACAGGTTTACGAGCAGTACTTC. This encodes CASSLAGQVYEQYF.

This chain links TRBV28 with TRBJ1-3, with D possibly matching TRBD1 (6 bases). The V and J ends lost 3 bases and 8 bases respectively, with 11 bases between them. Germline CDR1 and CDR2: MDHEN and SYDVKM. This CDR3 spans 13 amino acids. The CDR3 loop reads CASSFLGGDTIYF. The CDR3, as DNA: TGTGCCAGCAGTTTTCTTGGGGGCGACACCATATATTTT.

The chain couples TRBV9 to TRBJ1-5; possible D gene TRBD1, 6 bases. Germline V lookup: CDR1 SGDLS, CDR2 YYNGEE. There are 15 residues in the CDR3. With 4 bases removed from V and 1 base from J, the gap between germline ends came to 12 bases. The CDR3 DNA reads TGTGCCAGCAGCCGAGGGGGGGCCAGCAATCAGCCCCAGCATTTT. Its translation: CASSRGGASNQPQHF.

The V call is TRBV7-2, the J call TRBJ1-2; 11 bases map to TRBD1. Germline CDR1 and CDR2: SGHTA and FQGNSA. After removal of 5 bases from V and 8 bases from J, the junction contained 13 bases not matched to a gene. This CDR3 has 16 amino acids. CDR3 region: CASSRNPGQGGFGYTF. The CDR3 coding sequence is TGTGCCAGCAGCCGCAATCCGGGACAGGGGGGCTTCGGCTACACCTTC.

This clone occurred once. The chain has TRBV11-2 and TRBJ2-1; 11 nucleotides line up with TRBD2. The germline V gene has CDR1 SGHAT and CDR2 FQNNGV. CDR3 size: 17 residues. V dropped 2 bases and J dropped 4; count of bases not matched to a gene: 7. The CDR3 loop is CASSLLGTSGVYNEQFF. CDR3 in DNA: TGTGCCAGCAGCTTACTCGGGACTAGCGGAGTTTACAATGAGCAGTTCTTC.

The sample holds one count of this clone. The chain has TRBV28 and TRBJ1-4; D ambiguous. The germline CDR1 and CDR2 sequences are MDHEN and SYDVKM. The V end lost 1 base, the J end lost 4 bases, and 10 bases lay between the germline ends. The CDR3 is 15 amino acids. The DNA for the CDR3 is TGTGCCAGCAGTTTATCGACTAGGGTTAATGAAAAACTGTTTTTT. Its translation is CASSLSTRVNEKLFF.

The chain employs TRBV7-2 and TRBJ1-2; tentative D call: TRBD1 (5 bases). Between the trimmed V and J ends, which lost 2 bases and 8 bases, there was a span of 15 bases. The CDR3 length is 14 residues. The germline gives CDR1 SGHTA, CDR2 FQGNSA. The CDR3 reads CASSLPTQGGGYTF. CDR3 DNA sequence: TGTGCCAGCAGCTTACCGACTCAGGGAGGAGGCTACACCTTC.

J is TRBJ2-3 and V is TRBV11-2, with 8 bases that match TRBD2. The CDR3 runs to 16 residues. Germline loops: CDR1 SGHAT, CDR2 FQNNGV. With V trimmed by 4 bases and J by 3 bases, 9 bases remained unmatched. The CDR3 nucleotides read TGTGCCAGCAGCTCCCGTAGCGGGAAGGGTACAGATACGCAGTATTTT. Its protein is CASSSRSGKGTDTQYF.

This chain links TRBV28 with TRBJ2-7; tentative D call: TRBD2 (5 bases). Germline CDR1 MDHEN, CDR2 SYDVKM. Trimming took off 4 bases at V and 4 bases at J, with 11 bases between the two ends. The CDR3 spans 13 residues. CDR3 sequence reads: CASSSGSFYEQYF. The CDR3 DNA sequence: TGTGCCAGCAGTTCGGGGTCCTTTTACGAGCAGTACTTC. Complete variable domain (other parts from reference TRBV28 and TRBJ2-7): DVKVTQSSRYLVKRTGEKVFLECVQDMDHENMFWYRQDPGLGLRLIYFSYDVKMKEKGDIPEGYSVSREKKERFSLILESASTNQTSMYLCASSSGSFYEQYFGPGTRLTVT.

As DNA, the CDR3 is TGTGCCAGCAGTTGGGGGACAGGGGGCGAAAAACTGTTTTTT. Translated: CASSWGTGGEKLFF. This chain links TRBV28 with TRBJ1-4, with 12 bases matching TRBD1. Germline-derived CDR1 and CDR2 are MDHEN and SYDVKM. V gave up 4 bases and J gave up 8 bases; unmatched junction bases: 2. The CDR3 extends over 14 amino acids.

The genes are TRBV7-3 and TRBJ2-2; TRBD2 matches at 10 bases. The CDR3 loop spans 18 amino acids. CDR1 SGHTA and CDR2 FQGTGA come from the germline V gene. Trimming cost V 4 bases and J 1 base; bases outside gene matches: 9. The CDR3 sequence is CASSSNVSGRVNTGELFF. Here the CDR3 DNA reads TGTGCCAGCAGCTCGAACGTAAGCGGGAGGGTGAACACCGGGGAGCTGTTTTTT. Drawing the rest from reference TRBV7-3 and TRBJ2-2, the complete variable domain is GAGVSQTPSNKVTEKGKYVELRCDPISGHTALYWYRQSLGQGPEFLIYFQGTGAADDSGLPNDRFFAVRPEGSVSTLKIQRTERGDSAVYLCASSSNVSGRVNTGELFFGEGSRLTVL.

The chain's CDR3 is CASSESVRREKLFF. The CDR3 DNA reads as TGTGCCAGCAGCGAGAGTGTTAGGCGGGAAAAACTGTTTTTT. The chain uses TRBV5-4 and TRBJ1-4; no clear D gene. The CDR3 is made up of 14 amino acids. Germline V CDR1 and CDR2: SGHNT, YYREEE (reference sequence). The ends were cut back, 4 bases at V and 8 bases at J, with 15 bases in the middle.

The chain links TRBV7-3 to TRBJ2-2; D possibly corresponds to TRBD1 (6 bases). Germline CDR1 reads SGHTA; CDR2 reads FQGTGA. The CDR3 is made up of 16 amino acids. Trimming pared 3 bases from V and 2 bases from J, leaving 13 bases between. The CDR3 DNA reads TGTGCCAGCAGCTTTGACGGGACAACTAACACCGGGGAGCTGTTTTTT. It encodes CASSFDGTTNTGELFF.

This clone was observed a single time. The chain has TRBV7-2 and TRBJ2-1; weak D call: TRBD2 (6 bases). Looked up from germline, CDR1 is SGHTA and CDR2 is FQGNSA. The CDR3 totals 17 residues. Deletions cut 1 base from V and 6 bases from J, with 19 bases between. The CDR3 sequence: CASSLVGNLISGNEQFF. Written as DNA, the CDR3 is TGTGCCAGCAGCTTAGTAGGGAACCTTATTAGCGGCAATGAGCAGTTCTTC.

This chain joins TRBV6-7 and TRBJ2-3, with a weak D call TRBD1 (5 bases). TRBV6-7 carries the ORF label, with uncertain function. V was cut by 0 bases and J by 1 base, with 11 bases left in between. This CDR3 has 16 amino acids. The CDR3 coding sequence is TGTGCCAGCAGTTACTCGAAAGGCAGGGGCACAGATACGCAGTATTTT. It specifies CASSYSKGRGTDTQYF.

The chain joins TRBV24-1 to TRBJ2-2; possibly TRBD2 for D (5 bases). The CDR3 extends over 13 amino acids. V lost 9 bases, J lost 2 bases, and 9 bases lay in between. CDR1 KGHDR and CDR2 SFDVKD come from the germline V gene. This CDR3 reads CATRTENTGELFF. In DNA form, the CDR3 reads TGTGCCACCCGGACTGAAAACACCGGGGAGCTGTTTTTT.

V usage is TRBV6-5 and J usage is TRBJ1-2; 8 bases are a match to TRBD1. Per germline, CDR1 MNHEY and CDR2 SVGAGI. CDR3 length: 13 residues. Unmatched junction bases numbered 7, after V lost 5 bases and J lost 8 bases. The CDR3: CASSIDRGIGYTF. The CDR3 coding sequence is TGTGCCAGCAGTATTGACAGGGGAATAGGCTACACCTTC.

V and J are TRBV9 and TRBJ2-1, with D possibly TRBD2 on 5 matching bases. This CDR3 region has 14 residues. From germline, CDR1 is SGDLS and CDR2 YYNGEE. V lost 4 bases to trimming and J lost 5 bases, with 13 bases between them. CDR3 sequence reads: CASSTITGNNEQFF. In DNA, the CDR3 is TGTGCCAGCAGCACAATCACGGGGAACAATGAGCAGTTCTTC.